This T cell receptor (beta chain) was captured in a study of T cell clones after liver transplantation. Study context: Three of eight recipients were HCV-positive; others had non-autoimmune, non-viral indications. Standard immunosuppression, with no induction, continued until 12-24 months after transplant.

In germline, CDR1 is SGHNT, CDR2 YYREEE (reference sequence). The CDR3 spans 13 residues. Trimming took off 3 bases at V and 9 bases at J, with 13 bases between the two ends. Using immunoSEQ multiplex PCR, the repertoire was profiled, and TCRdb retains in-frame clones only, with some absent. The sample carries more than 15,000 clones, around 82% recorded once. The chain has TRBV5-4 and TRBJ2-1; D is uncertain. This clonotype originated in a human patient who received a liver transplant. T cells may partly derive from the graft donor. Material: CD8+ T cells from blood, obtained around 50 months after liver transplant. The CDR3 DNA reads as TGTGCCAGCAGCTCCCTTTTAACGGGTGAGCAGTTCTTC. Translated: CASSSLLTGEQFF.